This T cell receptor (beta chain) was recovered during a study of human T cells and chemical hapten exposure. Study as a whole: Patches with 0.01% DPC went on the upper back, and the tests were read at 6 days.

Documented time point: patch test 1, 2 weeks after DPC sensitization. Stated treatment: therapeutic diphenylcyclopropenone sensitization with weekly scalp DPC. This clonotype was observed at least ten times. As the library was built, unique molecular identifiers were attached to individual cDNA molecules. Using its own MiXCR run on the RACE reads, TCRdb lists one record per CDR3 protein. The data hold 380,000 or so distinct CDR3 sequences, with around 4.8% observed a single time. This TCR was recovered from a woman aged 45-60 years with alopecia areata. Some clones in this sample may be carry-over from other donors' samples. The sequencing here drew on whole blood, taken in connection with sensitization to the hapten diphenylcyclopropenone (DPC).

CDR3 coding DNA: TGTGCCAGCACCATGGAGGCAGGGGTTGGGGCCAACGTCCTGACTTTC. Its protein product is CASTMEAGVGANVLTF. This rearrangement joins TRBV7-8 to TRBJ2-6; the D gene is possibly TRBD1 (6 bases). CDR3 size: 16 residues. Trimming shortened V by 7 bases and J by 3 bases, and 16 bases separated the two germline ends. CDR1 is SGHVS and CDR2 is FQNEAQ in the germline V gene.